This T cell receptor (beta chain) derives from a study of T cell changes during pregnancy in multiple sclerosis. The CDR3 loop spans 18 amino acids. The V gene's germline CDR1 is SGHNT and CDR2 YYREEE (reference sequence). Trimming removed 4 bases from V and 4 bases from J; junction bases left unmatched: 17. TCRdb's table, derived via immunoSEQ multiplex PCR, lists solely in-frame clones and lacks some. The table has 45,000 to 55,000 clones, under 95% seen once. Here the sequenced sample was CD8+ T cells from peripheral blood mononuclear cells, taken before pregnancy. This sequence was found in a female donor with multiple sclerosis, enrolled in a pregnancy study. V and J are TRBV5-4 and TRBJ2-3; 8 bases match TRBD2. The CDR3 DNA reads TGTGCCAGCAGCGATGGGACGGGGGGGAGGGCCGTTGCAGATACGCAGTATTTT. This encodes CASSDGTGGRAVADTQYF.